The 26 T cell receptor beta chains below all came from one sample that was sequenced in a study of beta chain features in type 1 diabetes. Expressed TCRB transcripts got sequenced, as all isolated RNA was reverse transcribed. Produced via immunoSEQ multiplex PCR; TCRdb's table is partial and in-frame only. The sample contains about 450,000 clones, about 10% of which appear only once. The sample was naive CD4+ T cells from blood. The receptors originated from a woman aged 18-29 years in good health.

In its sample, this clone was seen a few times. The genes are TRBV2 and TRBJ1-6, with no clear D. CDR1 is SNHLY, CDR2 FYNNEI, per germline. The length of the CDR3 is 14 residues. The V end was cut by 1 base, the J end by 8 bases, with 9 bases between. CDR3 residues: CASSEGRVYSPLHF. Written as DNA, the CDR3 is TGTGCCAGCAGTGAAGGCAGAGTATATTCACCCCTCCACTTT.

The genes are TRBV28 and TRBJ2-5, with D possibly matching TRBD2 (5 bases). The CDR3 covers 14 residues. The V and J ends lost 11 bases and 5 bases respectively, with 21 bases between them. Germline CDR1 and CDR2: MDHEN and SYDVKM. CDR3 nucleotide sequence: TGTGCCGCGCGCCTTCCAGGAGAGGGCGAGACCCAGTACTTC. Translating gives CAARLPGEGETQYF.

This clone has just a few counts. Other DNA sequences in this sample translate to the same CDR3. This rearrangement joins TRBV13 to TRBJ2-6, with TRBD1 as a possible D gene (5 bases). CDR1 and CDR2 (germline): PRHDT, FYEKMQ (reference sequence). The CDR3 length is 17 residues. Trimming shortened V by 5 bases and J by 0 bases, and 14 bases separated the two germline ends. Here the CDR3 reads CASSPGPASSGANVLTF. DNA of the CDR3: TGTGCCAGCAGCCCAGGGCCCGCCTCCTCTGGGGCCAACGTCCTGACTTTC.

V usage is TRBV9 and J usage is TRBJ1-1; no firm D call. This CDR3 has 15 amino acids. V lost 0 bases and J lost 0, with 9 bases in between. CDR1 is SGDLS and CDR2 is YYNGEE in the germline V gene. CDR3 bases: TGTGCCAGCAGCGTAGACGAAAGAATGAACACTGAAGCTTTCTTT. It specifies CASSVDERMNTEAFF.

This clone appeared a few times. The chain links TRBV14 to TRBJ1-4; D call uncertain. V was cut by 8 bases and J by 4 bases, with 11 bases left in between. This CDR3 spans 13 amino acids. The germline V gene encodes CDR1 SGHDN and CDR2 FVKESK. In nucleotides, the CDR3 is TGTGCCAGCTCTACAAGGAATAATGAAAAACTGTTTTTT. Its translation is CASSTRNNEKLFF.

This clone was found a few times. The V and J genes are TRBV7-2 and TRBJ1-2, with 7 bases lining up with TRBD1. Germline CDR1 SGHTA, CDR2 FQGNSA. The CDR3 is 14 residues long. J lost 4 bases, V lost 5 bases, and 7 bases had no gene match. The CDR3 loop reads CASSPDRAIYGYTF. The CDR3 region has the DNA TGTGCCAGCAGCCCAGACAGGGCCATCTATGGCTACACCTTC. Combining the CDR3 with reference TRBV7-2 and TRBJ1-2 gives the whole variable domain GAGVSQSPSNKVTEKGKDVELRCDPISGHTALYWYRQSLGQGLEFLIYFQGNSAPDKSGLPSDRFSAERTGGSVSTLTIQRTQQEDSAVYLCASSPDRAIYGYTFGSGTRLTVV.

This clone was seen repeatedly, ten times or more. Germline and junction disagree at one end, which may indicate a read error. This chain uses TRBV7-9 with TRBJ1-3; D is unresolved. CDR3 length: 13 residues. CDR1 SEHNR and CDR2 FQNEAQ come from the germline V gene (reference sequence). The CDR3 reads CLSGSSSGNTIYF. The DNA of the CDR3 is TGCCTCTCCGGCTCGTCCTCTGGAAACACCATATATTTT.

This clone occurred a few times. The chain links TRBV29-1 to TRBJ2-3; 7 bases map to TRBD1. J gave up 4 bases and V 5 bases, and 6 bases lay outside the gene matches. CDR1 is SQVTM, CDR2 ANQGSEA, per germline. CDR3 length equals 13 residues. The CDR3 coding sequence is TGCAGCGTTTGCGACAGGGTCCCAGATACGCAGTATTTT. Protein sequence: CSVCDRVPDTQYF.

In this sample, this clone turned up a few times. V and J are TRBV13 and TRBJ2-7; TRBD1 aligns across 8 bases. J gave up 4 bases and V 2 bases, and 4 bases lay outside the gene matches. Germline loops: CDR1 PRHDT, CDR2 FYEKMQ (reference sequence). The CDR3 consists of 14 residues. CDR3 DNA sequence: TGTGCCAGCAGCTTAAGGACAGGGATGTACGAGCAGTACTTC. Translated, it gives CASSLRTGMYEQYF.

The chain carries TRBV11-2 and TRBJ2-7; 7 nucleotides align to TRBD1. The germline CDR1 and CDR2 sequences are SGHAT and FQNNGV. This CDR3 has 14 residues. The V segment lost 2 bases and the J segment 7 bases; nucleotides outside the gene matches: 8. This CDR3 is CASSLSTGSREQYV. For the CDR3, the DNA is TGTGCCAGCAGCTTATCGACAGGGAGTCGGGAGCAGTACGTC.

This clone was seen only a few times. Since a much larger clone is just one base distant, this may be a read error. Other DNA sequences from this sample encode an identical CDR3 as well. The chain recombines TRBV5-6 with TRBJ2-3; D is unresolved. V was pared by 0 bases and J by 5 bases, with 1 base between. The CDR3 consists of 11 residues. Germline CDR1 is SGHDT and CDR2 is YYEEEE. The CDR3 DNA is TGTGCCAGCAGCTTGGGAGATACGCAGTATTTT. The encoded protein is CASSLGDTQYF.

CDR3 bases: TGTGCCAGCAGCCGTACAAATACAGATACGCAGTATTTT. Translated: CASSRTNTDTQYF. The V call is TRBV7-9, the J call TRBJ2-3; D is unclear. CDR3 length equals 13 residues. Per the germline V gene, CDR1 is SEHNR and CDR2 is FQNEAQ (reference sequence). V was clipped by 5 bases and J by 3 bases, with 9 bases between them.

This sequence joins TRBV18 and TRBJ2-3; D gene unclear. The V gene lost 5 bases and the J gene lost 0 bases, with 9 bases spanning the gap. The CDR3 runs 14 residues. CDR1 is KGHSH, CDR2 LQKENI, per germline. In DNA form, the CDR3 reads TGTGCCAGCTCATCGACCTCTAGCACAGATACGCAGTATTTT. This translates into CASSSTSSTDTQYF.

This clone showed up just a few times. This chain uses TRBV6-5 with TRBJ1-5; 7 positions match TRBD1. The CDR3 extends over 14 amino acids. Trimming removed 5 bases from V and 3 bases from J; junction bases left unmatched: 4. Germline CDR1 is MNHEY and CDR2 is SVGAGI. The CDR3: CASSPGQLNQPQHF. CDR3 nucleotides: TGTGCCAGCAGTCCGGGACAGCTCAATCAGCCCCAGCATTTT.

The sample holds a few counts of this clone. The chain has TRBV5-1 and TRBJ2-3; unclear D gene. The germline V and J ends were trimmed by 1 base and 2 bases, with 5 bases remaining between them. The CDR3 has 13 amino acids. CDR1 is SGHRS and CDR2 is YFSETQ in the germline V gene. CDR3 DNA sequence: TGCGCCAGCAGCTTGCAGGACACAGATACGCAGTATTTT. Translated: CASSLQDTDTQYF.

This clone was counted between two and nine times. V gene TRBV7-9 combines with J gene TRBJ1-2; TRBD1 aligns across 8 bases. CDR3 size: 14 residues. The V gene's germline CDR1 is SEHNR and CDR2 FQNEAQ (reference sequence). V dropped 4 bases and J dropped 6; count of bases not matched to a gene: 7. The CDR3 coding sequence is TGTGCCAGCAGCTCGGACAGGGAGGGTAATGGCTACACCTTC. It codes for CASSSDREGNGYTF. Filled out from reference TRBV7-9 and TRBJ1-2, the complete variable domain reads DTGVSQNPRHKITKRGQNVTFRCDPISEHNRLYWYRQTLGQGPEFLTYFQNEAQLEKSRLLSDRFSAERPKGSFSTLEIQRTEQGDSAMYLCASSSDREGNGYTFGSGTRLTVV.

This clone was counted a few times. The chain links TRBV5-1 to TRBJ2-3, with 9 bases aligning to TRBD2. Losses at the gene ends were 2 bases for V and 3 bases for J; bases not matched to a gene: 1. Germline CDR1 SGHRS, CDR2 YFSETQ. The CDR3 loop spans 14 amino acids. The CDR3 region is CASSFSGGTDTQYF. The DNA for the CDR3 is TGCGCCAGCAGCTTTAGCGGGGGTACAGATACGCAGTATTTT.

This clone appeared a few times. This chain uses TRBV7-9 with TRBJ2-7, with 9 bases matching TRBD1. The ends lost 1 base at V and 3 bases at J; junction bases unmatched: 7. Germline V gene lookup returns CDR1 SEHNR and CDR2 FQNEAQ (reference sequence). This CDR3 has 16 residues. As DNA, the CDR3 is TGTGCCAGCAGCTTAGGGTTAGGGGACAGGGTCTACGAGCAGTACTTC. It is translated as CASSLGLGDRVYEQYF.

The DNA for the CDR3 is TGTGCCAGCAGCTTATTTGGACAGTGGGAGACCCAGTACTTC. Translation gives CASSLFGQWETQYF. This chain joins TRBV7-9 and TRBJ2-5; the D gene is possibly TRBD1 (6 bases). CDR1 and CDR2 from the germline V gene are SEHNR and FQNEAQ (reference sequence). This CDR3 has 14 amino acids. V gave up 2 bases and J gave up 5 bases, with 12 bases separating them.

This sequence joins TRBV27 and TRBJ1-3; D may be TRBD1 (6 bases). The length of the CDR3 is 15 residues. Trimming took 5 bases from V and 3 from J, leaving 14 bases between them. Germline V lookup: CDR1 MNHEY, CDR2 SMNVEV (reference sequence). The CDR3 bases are TGTGCCAGCAGTCTTATCGGGGGGCTTGGAAACACCATATATTTT. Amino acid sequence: CASSLIGGLGNTIYF.

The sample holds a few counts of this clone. The DNA of the CDR3 is TGTGCCAGCCGCAAGACACGGAGTTCCTCTGGGGCCAACGTCCTGACTTTC. Protein: CASRKTRSSSGANVLTF. The genes are TRBV7-8 and TRBJ2-6, with no clear D. CDR1 SGHVS and CDR2 FQNEAQ come from the germline V gene. With 8 bases removed from V and 0 bases from J, the gap between germline ends came to 17 bases. This CDR3 has 17 amino acids.

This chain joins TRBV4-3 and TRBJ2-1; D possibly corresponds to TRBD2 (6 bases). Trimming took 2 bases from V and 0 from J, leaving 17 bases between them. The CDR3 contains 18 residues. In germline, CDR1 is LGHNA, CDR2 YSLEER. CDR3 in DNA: TGCGCCAGCAGCCAAAGGAGTTATAGCGGTTACTCCTACAATGAGCAGTTCTTC. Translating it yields CASSQRSYSGYSYNEQFF.

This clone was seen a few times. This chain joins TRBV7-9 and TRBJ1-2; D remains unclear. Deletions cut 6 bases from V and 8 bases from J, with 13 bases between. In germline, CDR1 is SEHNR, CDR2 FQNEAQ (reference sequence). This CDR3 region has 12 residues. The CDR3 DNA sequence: TGTGCCAGCAGGGCAGGCCCTTGGGGCTACACCTTC. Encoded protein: CASRAGPWGYTF.

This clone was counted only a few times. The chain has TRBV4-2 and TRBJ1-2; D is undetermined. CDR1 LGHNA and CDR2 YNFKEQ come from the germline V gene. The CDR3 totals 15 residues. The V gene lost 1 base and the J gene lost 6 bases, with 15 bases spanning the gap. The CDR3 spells CASSQGVEWEDGYTF. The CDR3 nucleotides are TGTGCCAGCAGCCAAGGGGTGGAGTGGGAGGATGGCTACACCTTC.

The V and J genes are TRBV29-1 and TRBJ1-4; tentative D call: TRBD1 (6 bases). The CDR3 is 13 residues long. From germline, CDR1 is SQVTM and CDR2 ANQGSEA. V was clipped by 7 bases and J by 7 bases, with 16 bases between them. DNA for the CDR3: TGCAGCGCCCAAGGGGGTTGGGCTGAAAAACTGTTTTTT. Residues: CSAQGGWAEKLFF.

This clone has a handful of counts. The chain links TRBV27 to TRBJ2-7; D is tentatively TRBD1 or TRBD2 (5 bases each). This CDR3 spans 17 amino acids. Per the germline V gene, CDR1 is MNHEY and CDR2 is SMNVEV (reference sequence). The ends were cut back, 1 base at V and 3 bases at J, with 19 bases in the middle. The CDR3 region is CASSLYLREGRDYEQYF. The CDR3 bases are TGTGCCAGCAGTTTATATCTGCGAGAGGGCAGGGACTACGAGCAGTACTTC.